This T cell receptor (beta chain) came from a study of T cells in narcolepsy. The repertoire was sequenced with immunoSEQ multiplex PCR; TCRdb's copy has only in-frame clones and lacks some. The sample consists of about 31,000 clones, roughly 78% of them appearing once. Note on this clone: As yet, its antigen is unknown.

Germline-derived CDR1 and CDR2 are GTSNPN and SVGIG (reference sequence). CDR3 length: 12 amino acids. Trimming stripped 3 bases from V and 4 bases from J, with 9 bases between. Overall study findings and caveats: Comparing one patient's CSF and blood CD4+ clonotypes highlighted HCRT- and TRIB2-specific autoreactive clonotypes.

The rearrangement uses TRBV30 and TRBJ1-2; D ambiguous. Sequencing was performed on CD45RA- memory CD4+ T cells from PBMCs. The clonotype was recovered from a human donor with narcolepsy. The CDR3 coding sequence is TGTGCCTGGAGAGAGGCCGGCTATGGCTACACCTTC. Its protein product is CAWREAGYGYTF. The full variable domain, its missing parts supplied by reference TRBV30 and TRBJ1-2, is SQTIHQWPATLVQPVGSPLSLECTVEGTSNPNLYWYRQAAGRGLQLLFYSVGIGQISSEVPQNLSASRPQDRQFILSSKKLLLSDSGFYLCAWREAGYGYTFGSGTRLTVV.